This paragraph covers one T cell receptor beta chain sequence. Repertoires were generated with immunoSEQ multiplex PCR, while TCRdb's copy carries only in-frame clones and drops some. Of fewer than 300,000 clones in the sample, approximately 91% were seen once. These data are taken from a study of blood T cell repertoires in COVID-19. Germline-derived CDR1 and CDR2 are SGHRS and YFSETQ. Losses at the gene ends were 4 bases for V and 2 bases for J; bases not matched to a gene: 7. CDR3 size: 15 residues. This receptor was taken from a woman aged 40-49 years with acute COVID-19. The chain links TRBV5-1 to TRBJ2-7, with 9 positions matching TRBD1. The sequenced sample was PBMCs or T cells enriched from blood (not recorded which). Written as DNA, the CDR3 is TGCGCCAGCAGCCGGTGGACAGGGGCGACCTACGAGCAGTACTTC. This codes for CASSRWTGATYEQYF. The full variable domain, in which reference TRBV5-1 and TRBJ2-7 provide the parts outside the CDR3, is KAGVTQTPRYLIKTRGQQVTLSCSPISGHRSVSWYQQTPGQGLQFLFEYFSETQRNKGNFPGRFSGRQFSNSRSEMNVSTLELGDSALYLCASSRWTGATYEQYFGPGTRLTVT.